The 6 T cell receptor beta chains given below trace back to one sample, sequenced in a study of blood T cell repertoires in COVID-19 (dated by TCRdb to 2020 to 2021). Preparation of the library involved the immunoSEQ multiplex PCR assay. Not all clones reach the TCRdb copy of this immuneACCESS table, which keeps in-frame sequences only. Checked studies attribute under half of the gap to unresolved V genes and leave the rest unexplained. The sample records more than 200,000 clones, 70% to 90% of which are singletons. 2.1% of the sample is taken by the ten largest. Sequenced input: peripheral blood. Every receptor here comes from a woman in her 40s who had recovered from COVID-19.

CDR3 loop: CASSIPLNEQFF. Here the CDR3 DNA reads TGTGCCAGTAGTATACCTCTCAATGAGCAGTTCTTC. This chain joins TRBV19 and TRBJ2-1, with D hard to call. V dropped 2 bases and J dropped 6 bases, with 5 bases sitting between them. Germline CDR1 is LNHDA and CDR2 is SQIVND (reference sequence). The CDR3 runs to 12 residues.

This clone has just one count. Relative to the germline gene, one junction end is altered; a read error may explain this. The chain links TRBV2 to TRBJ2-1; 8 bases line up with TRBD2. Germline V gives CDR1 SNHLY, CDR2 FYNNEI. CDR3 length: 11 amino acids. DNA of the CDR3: TGTGCCAGCAGTGAAGGGGGACTAGTTCTCTTC. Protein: CASSEGGLVLF.

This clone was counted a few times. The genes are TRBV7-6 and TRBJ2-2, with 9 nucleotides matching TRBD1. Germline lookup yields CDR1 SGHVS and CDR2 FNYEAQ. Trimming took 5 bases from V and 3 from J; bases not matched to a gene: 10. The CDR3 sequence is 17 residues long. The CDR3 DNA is TGTGCCAGCAGCGCCCGACCACAGGGGGCGGACACCGGGGAGCTGTTTTTT. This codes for CASSARPQGADTGELFF.

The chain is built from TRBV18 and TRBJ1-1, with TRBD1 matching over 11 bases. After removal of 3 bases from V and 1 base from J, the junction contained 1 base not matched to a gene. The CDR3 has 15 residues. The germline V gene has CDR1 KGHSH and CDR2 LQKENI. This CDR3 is CASSPGQGGNTEAFF. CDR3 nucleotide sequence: TGTGCCAGCTCACCGGGACAGGGGGGGAACACTGAAGCTTTCTTT. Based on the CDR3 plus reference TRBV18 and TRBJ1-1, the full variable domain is NAGVMQNPRHLVRRRGQEARLRCSPMKGHSHVYWYRQLPEEGLKFMVYLQKENIIDESGMPKERFSAEFPKEGPSILRIQQVVRGDSAAYFCASSPGQGGNTEAFFGQGTRLTVV.

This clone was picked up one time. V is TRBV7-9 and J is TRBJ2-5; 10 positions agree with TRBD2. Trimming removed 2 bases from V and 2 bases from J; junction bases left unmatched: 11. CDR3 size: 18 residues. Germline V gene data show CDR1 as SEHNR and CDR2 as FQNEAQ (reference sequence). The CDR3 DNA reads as TGTGCCAGCAGCTTACTTATGGTAGCGGGAGGACAACAAGAGACCCAGTACTTC. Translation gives CASSLLMVAGGQQETQYF. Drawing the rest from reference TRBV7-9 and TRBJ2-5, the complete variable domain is DTGVSQNPRHKITKRGQNVTFRCDPISEHNRLYWYRQTLGQGPEFLTYFQNEAQLEKSRLLSDRFSAERPKGSFSTLEIQRTEQGDSAMYLCASSLLMVAGGQQETQYFGPGTRLLVL.

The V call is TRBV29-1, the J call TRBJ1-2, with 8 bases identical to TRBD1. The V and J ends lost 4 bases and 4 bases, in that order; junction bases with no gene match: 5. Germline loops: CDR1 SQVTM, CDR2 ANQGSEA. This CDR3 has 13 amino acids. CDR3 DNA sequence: TGCAGCGTTGGGAAAGGACAGGGCTATGGCTACACCTTC. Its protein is CSVGKGQGYGYTF.